Below, 6 T cell receptor beta chains from the same sample are listed, as sequenced in a study of vaccination and CD4 T cells after COVID-19. Treatment reported: roughly nine-day PBMC culture with coronavirus spike peptide pools or control peptides (ViraFEST assay). Their recognized antigens are unknown. Cultured CD4+ T-cell DNA underwent Oncomine TCR Beta short-read sequencing. One entry per CDR3 protein, called by TCRdb with MiXCR from the PCR reads. Among roughly 14,000 distinct CDR3 sequences listed, 70% to 75% were seen once. Material for sequencing was CD4+ T cells from blood, cultured in vitro. These receptors all stem from a human donor who had recovered from COVID-19.

The chain joins TRBV28 to TRBJ2-6; D unclear. The CDR3 consists of 12 residues. V lost 7 bases and J 4 bases, leaving 5 bases between the germline ends. Germline V lookup: CDR1 MDHEN, CDR2 SYDVKM. CDR3 DNA: TGTGCCAGCAACTGGGGGGCCAACGTCCTGACTTTC. Its protein is CASNWGANVLTF.

This clonotype was observed a single time. The chain links TRBV30 to TRBJ1-2, with D unclear. The V gene's germline CDR1 is GTSNPN and CDR2 SVGIG (reference sequence). CDR3 length: 15 amino acids. The germline V and J ends were trimmed by 0 bases and 0 bases, with 11 bases remaining between them. This CDR3 reads CAWSVPKTSNYGYTF. Here the CDR3 DNA reads TGTGCCTGGAGTGTACCTAAGACTTCTAACTATGGCTACACCTTC. Full variable domain (rest looked up from reference TRBV30 and TRBJ1-2): SQTIHQWPATLVQPVGSPLSLECTVEGTSNPNLYWYRQAAGRGLQLLFYSVGIGQISSEVPQNLSASRPQDRQFILSSKKLLLSDSGFYLCAWSVPKTSNYGYTFGSGTRLTVV.

CDR3 in amino acids: CASSGEGYEQFF. The CDR3 nucleotides read TGTGCCAGCAGCGGGGAGGGTTATGAGCAGTTCTTC. The chain links TRBV7-2 to TRBJ2-1; 7 nucleotides agree with TRBD2. CDR1 is SGHTA and CDR2 is FQGNSA in the germline V gene. This CDR3 contains 12 residues. Losses at the gene ends were 5 bases for V and 8 bases for J; bases not matched to a gene: 3.

By sample fraction, this clonotype is large. The chain uses TRBV7-2 and TRBJ2-7; D remains ambiguous. Germline V gene data show CDR1 as SGHTA and CDR2 as FQGNSA. This CDR3 region has 15 residues. The V end was cut by 0 bases, the J end by 4 bases, with 13 bases between. The chain's CDR3 is CASSLAYVSTYEQYF. The CDR3 DNA is TGTGCCAGCAGCTTAGCTTACGTATCCACGTACGAGCAGTACTTC.

The CDR3, as DNA: TGTGCCAGCAGCTTAGCTGGCGAGTCCCCACAAGAGACCCAGTACTTC. Translated, it gives CASSLAGESPQETQYF. The chain joins TRBV7-9 to TRBJ2-5; D is unclear. Germline V gives CDR1 SEHNR, CDR2 FQNEAQ (reference sequence). The CDR3 is made up of 16 amino acids. Trimming removed 0 bases from V and 2 bases from J, with 13 bases in between.

The genes are TRBV6-2 or TRBV6-3 and TRBJ1-2; D is uncertain. Germline V gene data show CDR1 as MNHEY and CDR2 as SVGEGT. This CDR3 is built from 14 residues. Trimming took 2 bases from V and 8 from J, leaving 15 bases between them. The CDR3 loop is CASSYRNPSRGYTF. CDR3 in DNA: TGTGCCAGCAGTTACCGAAATCCGAGTCGGGGCTACACCTTC.